This T cell receptor (beta chain) was sequenced in a study of regulatory T cells in long-lasting Graves disease. About the research overall: For under 3 months, newly diagnosed Graves' patients had been taking antithyroid drugs. General study results and limits: It was peripheral blood alone, not thyroid tissue, that was studied.

Assembly of TCR beta libraries relied on iRepertoire HTBI primers together with Arm-PCR of CDR3 regions. TCRdb re-called the multiplex PCR reads with MiXCR, one entry per CDR3 protein. The table has about 460,000 distinct CDR3 sequences, 12% to 15% seen once. Time point noted: newly diagnosed GD, antithyroid drugs for less than 3 months. Isolated PBMC RNA provided the starting material for the TCR library. The authors diagnosed Graves' disease using American Thyroid Association guidelines. Per the germline V gene, CDR1 is SNHLY and CDR2 is FYNNEI. Trimming removed 3 bases at V and 7 bases at J, with 15 bases between. There are 15 residues in the CDR3. This clonotype has a count of ten or more. Its antigen remains unknown. The data also belong to a second study, concerning T cells in Graves' hyperthyroidism and ophthalmopathy. From that paper: HTBI primers were used for first-round RT-PCR of the TCR CDR3.

The material was peripheral blood mononuclear cells (PBMCs), obtained at new diagnosis, from a patient treated with antithyroid drugs. V is TRBV2 and J is TRBJ2-2; a weak D match, TRBD2 (5 bases). This clonotype was sampled from a woman aged 45 to 65 with Graves disease. DNA of the CDR3: TGTGCCAGCAGTGAGGACTCTAGGCTGAGCGGGGAGCTGTTTTTT. Translated, it gives CASSEDSRLSGELFF.